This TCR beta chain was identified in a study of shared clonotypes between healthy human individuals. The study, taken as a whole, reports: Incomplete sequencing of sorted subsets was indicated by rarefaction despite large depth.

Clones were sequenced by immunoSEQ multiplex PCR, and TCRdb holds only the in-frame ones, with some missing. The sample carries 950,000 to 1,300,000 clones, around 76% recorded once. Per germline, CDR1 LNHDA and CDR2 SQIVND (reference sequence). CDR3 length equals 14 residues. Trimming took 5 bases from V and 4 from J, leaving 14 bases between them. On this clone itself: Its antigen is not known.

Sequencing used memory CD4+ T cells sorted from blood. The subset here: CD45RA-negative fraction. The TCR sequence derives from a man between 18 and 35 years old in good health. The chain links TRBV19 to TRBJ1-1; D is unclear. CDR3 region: CASSYGREGTEAFF. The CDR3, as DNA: TGTGCCAGTAGTTACGGTAGGGAGGGCACTGAAGCTTTCTTT. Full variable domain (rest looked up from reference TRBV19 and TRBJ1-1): DGGITQSPKYLFRKEGQNVTLSCEQNLNHDAMYWYRQDPGQGLRLIYYSQIVNDFQKGDIAEGYSVSREKKESFPLTVTSAQKNPTAFYLCASSYGREGTEAFFGQGTRLTVV.